This is a list of T cell receptor beta chains from one sample in a study of T cell responses to AZD1222 COVID-19 vaccine. Generated by immunoSEQ multiplex PCR, the TCRdb table keeps only in-frame clones and is missing some. The sample shows 120,000 or so clones, roughly 89% of them seen only once. Sample: peripheral blood, taken on day 0 of AZD1222 vaccination. Receptors originate from an adult in good health. Both conserved end residues are part of each CDR3. Each record gives: D gene, clone size, V gene, J gene, CDR3 DNA, CDR3 protein. D genes are given only for firm matches. Size is stated for part of the rows, as once, few or many counts, or as a class when the clone is expanded.

d_gene: TRBD1
abundance: NA
v_gene: TRBV6-4
j_gene: TRBJ1-1
CDR3nt: TGTGCCAGCAGACGGACAGGGAACACTGAAGCTTTCTTT
CDR3aa: CASRRTGNTEAFF

d_gene: NA
abundance: NA
v_gene: TRBV25-1
j_gene: TRBJ1-2
CDR3nt: TGTGCCAGCAGTGAAGATTTCAACTATGGCTACACCTTC
CDR3aa: CASSEDFNYGYTF

d_gene: NA
abundance: NA
v_gene: TRBV5-5
j_gene: TRBJ2-7
CDR3nt: TGTGCCAGCAGCTTGTTGGGGTACGAGCAGTACTTC
CDR3aa: CASSLLGYEQYF

d_gene: NA
abundance: NA
v_gene: TRBV27
j_gene: TRBJ1-6
CDR3nt: TGTGCCAGCGGAAAGGGCTCCTATAATTCACCCCTCCACTTT
CDR3aa: CASGKGSYNSPLHF

d_gene: NA
abundance: NA
v_gene: TRBV3-1/TRBV3-2
j_gene: TRBJ1-2
CDR3nt: TGTGCCAGCAAACGGGACGGGCACTATGGCTACACCTTC
CDR3aa: CASKRDGHYGYTF

d_gene: NA
abundance: NA
v_gene: TRBV7-9
j_gene: TRBJ2-1
CDR3nt: TGTGCCAGCAGCTTGTTTACGACGAACAATGAGCAGTTCTTC
CDR3aa: CASSLFTTNNEQFF

d_gene: TRBD1
abundance: NA
v_gene: TRBV6-5
j_gene: TRBJ1-4
CDR3nt: TGTGCCAGCAAAAAAAACAGGGGTAATGAAAAACTGTTTTTT
CDR3aa: CASKKNRGNEKLFF

d_gene: NA
abundance: once
v_gene: TRBV10-3
j_gene: TRBJ2-1
CDR3nt: TGTGCCATCAGTGAGACTAGCTTGGGTGAGCAGTTCTTC
CDR3aa: CAISETSLGEQFF

d_gene: TRBD1
abundance: NA
v_gene: TRBV7-2
j_gene: TRBJ1-2
CDR3nt: TGTGCCAGCAGCCAGACAGGGAACTATGGCTACACCTTC
CDR3aa: CASSQTGNYGYTF

d_gene: NA
abundance: NA
v_gene: TRBV3-1/TRBV3-2
j_gene: TRBJ1-1
CDR3nt: TGTGCCAGCAGCCAAGTAGGTCTGATGAACACTGAAGCTTTCTTT
CDR3aa: CASSQVGLMNTEAFF

d_gene: NA
abundance: once
v_gene: TRBV6-1
j_gene: TRBJ1-1
CDR3nt: TGTGCCAGCAGTGAAAAGGGGACTGAAGCTTTCTTT
CDR3aa: CASSEKGTEAFF

d_gene: NA
abundance: few
v_gene: TRBV7-8
j_gene: TRBJ1-6
CDR3nt: TGTGCCAGCAGCTTTTCGGGGACCTCACCCCTCCACTTT
CDR3aa: CASSFSGTSPLHF

d_gene: TRBD1
abundance: few
v_gene: TRBV4-1
j_gene: TRBJ1-2
CDR3nt: TGCGCCAGCAGCCAACTTTTCAGGGGGGTCTATGGCTACACCTTC
CDR3aa: CASSQLFRGVYGYTF

d_gene: NA
abundance: NA
v_gene: TRBV6-5
j_gene: TRBJ1-4
CDR3nt: TGTGCCAGCAGTATTCGGGGGGCAGGCGGTGAAAAACTGTTTTTT
CDR3aa: CASSIRGAGGEKLFF

d_gene: NA
abundance: NA
v_gene: TRBV4-1
j_gene: TRBJ1-5
CDR3nt: TGCGCCAGCAGCCAAGAACGCCGTTATAGCAATCAGCCCCAGCATTTT
CDR3aa: CASSQERRYSNQPQHF

d_gene: TRBD1
abundance: NA
v_gene: TRBV28
j_gene: TRBJ2-1
CDR3nt: TGTGCCAGCGGACAGCCTGGGACAGGGGTCGGGGAGCAGTTCTTC
CDR3aa: CASGQPGTGVGEQFF

d_gene: TRBD2
abundance: NA
v_gene: TRBV14
j_gene: TRBJ2-3
CDR3nt: TGTGCCAGCAGCCAAGGACTAGCGGGAAGAAGGTACACAGATACGCAGTATTTT
CDR3aa: CASSQGLAGRRYTDTQYF

d_gene: NA
abundance: NA
v_gene: TRBV12-2
j_gene: TRBJ2-7
CDR3nt: TGTGCAAGTCGCTTCGTATTAAACCCGGGACTAGCAAGCGACGAGCAGTACTTC
CDR3aa: CASRFVLNPGLASDEQYF

d_gene: NA
abundance: NA
v_gene: TRBV6-6
j_gene: TRBJ2-2
CDR3nt: TGTGCCAGCAGCCTCGAGATCGGGGGTGCCGGGGAGCTGTTTTTT
CDR3aa: CASSLEIGGAGELFF

d_gene: NA
abundance: NA
v_gene: TRBV6-1
j_gene: TRBJ1-6
CDR3nt: TGTGCCAGCAGTGAAGGTGACGGTGGGAATTCACCCCTCCACTTT
CDR3aa: CASSEGDGGNSPLHF

d_gene: TRBD2
abundance: NA
v_gene: TRBV4-2
j_gene: TRBJ2-5
CDR3nt: TGTGCCAGCAGCGGACGACTAGCGGGGGGCCCCCAAGAGACCCAGTACTTC
CDR3aa: CASSGRLAGGPQETQYF

d_gene: TRBD2
abundance: NA
v_gene: TRBV3-1/TRBV3-2
j_gene: TRBJ2-7
CDR3nt: TGTGCCAGCAGTCCCGGACTAGCGGGAGTCGAGCAGTACTTC
CDR3aa: CASSPGLAGVEQYF

d_gene: NA
abundance: NA
v_gene: TRBV6-5
j_gene: TRBJ1-3
CDR3nt: TGTGCCAGTACTCAGGGGTTCTCTGGAAACACCATATATTTT
CDR3aa: CASTQGFSGNTIYF

d_gene: NA
abundance: NA
v_gene: TRBV6-2/TRBV6-3
j_gene: TRBJ2-7
CDR3nt: TGTGCCAGCAGTGGCCGGGTCCCCGGGGAGCAGTACTTC
CDR3aa: CASSGRVPGEQYF

d_gene: TRBD1
abundance: NA
v_gene: TRBV29-1
j_gene: TRBJ1-1
CDR3nt: TGCAGCGTTCAGACAGGGCTCGGGGACACTGAAGCTTTCTTT
CDR3aa: CSVQTGLGDTEAFF

d_gene: NA
abundance: once
v_gene: TRBV10-2
j_gene: TRBJ2-7
CDR3nt: TGCGCCAGCAGCGACCTAGAACGCGAGCAGTACTTC
CDR3aa: CASSDLEREQYF

d_gene: TRBD1
abundance: once
v_gene: TRBV29-1
j_gene: TRBJ2-7
CDR3nt: TGCAGCGTGGCCGGGACAGTCTACGAGCAGTACTTC
CDR3aa: CSVAGTVYEQYF

d_gene: NA
abundance: NA
v_gene: TRBV6-7
j_gene: TRBJ2-7
CDR3nt: TGTGCCAGCAGTTACGTGGGCCTCAGCTCCTACGAGCAGTACTTC
CDR3aa: CASSYVGLSSYEQYF

d_gene: NA
abundance: NA
v_gene: TRBV6-5
j_gene: TRBJ2-7
CDR3nt: TGTGCCAGCACTCTGGGGAGCTACGAGCAGTACTTC
CDR3aa: CASTLGSYEQYF

d_gene: NA
abundance: NA
v_gene: TRBV7-9
j_gene: TRBJ2-7
CDR3nt: TGTGCCAGCAGCTTCGCAGCCTACGAGCAGTACTTC
CDR3aa: CASSFAAYEQYF

d_gene: TRBD1
abundance: once
v_gene: TRBV28
j_gene: TRBJ1-5
CDR3nt: TGTGCCAGCTGCACAGGGGGCAATCAGCCCCAGCATTTT
CDR3aa: CASCTGGNQPQHF

d_gene: NA
abundance: NA
v_gene: TRBV10-3
j_gene: TRBJ2-2
CDR3nt: TGTGCCATCACCGAGTCGGGTGTGGGGGGCGCGGGCACCGGGGAGCTGTTTTTT
CDR3aa: CAITESGVGGAGTGELFF

d_gene: TRBD1
abundance: NA
v_gene: TRBV4-2
j_gene: TRBJ2-1
CDR3nt: TGTGCCAGCAGCCAAGAGGGGGACAGGGCCTACAATGAGCAGTTCTTC
CDR3aa: CASSQEGDRAYNEQFF

d_gene: NA
abundance: NA
v_gene: TRBV10-3
j_gene: TRBJ1-1
CDR3nt: TGTGCCATCAGTGAACGGGGCTTGACTGAAGCTTTCTTT
CDR3aa: CAISERGLTEAFF

d_gene: TRBD1
abundance: NA
v_gene: TRBV6-6
j_gene: TRBJ1-2
CDR3nt: TGTGCCAGCAGGGATCATAGACAGGGGCCTGGCTACACCTTC
CDR3aa: CASRDHRQGPGYTF

d_gene: TRBD2
abundance: NA
v_gene: TRBV2
j_gene: TRBJ2-3
CDR3nt: TGTGCCAGCAGCCCTAGCGGGGGGCATCCTAGCACAGATACGCAGTATTTT
CDR3aa: CASSPSGGHPSTDTQYF

d_gene: NA
abundance: NA
v_gene: TRBV18
j_gene: TRBJ2-7
CDR3nt: TGTGCCAGCTCAGAGACGGGGGCGCCGAGGGAGCAGTACTTC
CDR3aa: CASSETGAPREQYF

d_gene: NA
abundance: NA
v_gene: TRBV19
j_gene: TRBJ1-2
CDR3nt: TGTGCCAGTAGTATTGGAAGCGGGGGCAGGTGGTTGGGCTACACCTTC
CDR3aa: CASSIGSGGRWLGYTF

d_gene: NA
abundance: once
v_gene: TRBV21-1
j_gene: TRBJ2-7
CDR3nt: TGTGCCAGCAGCAAAGATCGGGCTAGCGGGACCCACTACTACGAGCAGTACTTC
CDR3aa: CASSKDRASGTHYYEQYF

d_gene: NA
abundance: NA
v_gene: TRBV6-1
j_gene: TRBJ2-3
CDR3nt: TGTGCCAGCAGTGAGAGTGTTGCAGTTAGCACAGATACGCAGTATTTT
CDR3aa: CASSESVAVSTDTQYF

d_gene: NA
abundance: NA
v_gene: TRBV3-1/TRBV3-2
j_gene: TRBJ2-7
CDR3nt: TGTGCCAGCAGCCCCCGGGAAGGGTCCAGTTACGAGCAGTACTTC
CDR3aa: CASSPREGSSYEQYF

d_gene: NA
abundance: NA
v_gene: TRBV5-1
j_gene: TRBJ2-3
CDR3nt: TGCGCCAGCAGCTTCGGACCGGGAGATACGCAGTATTTT
CDR3aa: CASSFGPGDTQYF

d_gene: NA
abundance: NA
v_gene: TRBV14
j_gene: TRBJ2-1
CDR3nt: TGTGCCAGCAGCCAAGACGGGGGCCAGTTCTACAATGAGCAGTTCTTC
CDR3aa: CASSQDGGQFYNEQFF

d_gene: NA
abundance: NA
v_gene: TRBV6-5
j_gene: TRBJ2-2
CDR3nt: TGTGCCAGCAGATCCCCGAACGGGGACGGGGAGCTGTTTTTT
CDR3aa: CASRSPNGDGELFF

d_gene: NA
abundance: NA
v_gene: TRBV3-1/TRBV3-2
j_gene: TRBJ1-5
CDR3nt: TGTGCCAGCAGCCACCACGCGGGGGTACAGCCCCAGCATTTT
CDR3aa: CASSHHAGVQPQHF

d_gene: NA
abundance: once
v_gene: TRBV27
j_gene: TRBJ2-1
CDR3nt: TGTGCCAGCAGTTTATGGGGGGCTGAGCAGTTCTTC
CDR3aa: CASSLWGAEQFF

d_gene: NA
abundance: NA
v_gene: TRBV24-1
j_gene: TRBJ1-4
CDR3nt: TGTGCCACCAGTGCAGGTCTAAGTCCCGGGACACCCTCGGGTGAAAAACTGTTTTTT
CDR3aa: CATSAGLSPGTPSGEKLFF

d_gene: NA
abundance: once
v_gene: TRBV5-3
j_gene: TRBJ1-4
CDR3nt: TGTGCCAGAAGCAGGCGGGATCGCGGTGAAAAACTGTTTTTT
CDR3aa: CARSRRDRGEKLFF

d_gene: NA
abundance: once
v_gene: TRBV29-1
j_gene: TRBJ2-7
CDR3nt: TGCAGCGTTGAGGACTGGGGACGCGAGCAGTACTTC
CDR3aa: CSVEDWGREQYF

d_gene: TRBD1
abundance: once
v_gene: TRBV5-4
j_gene: TRBJ1-2
CDR3nt: TGTGCCAGCAGCTTTCAGGGGGTCGACGGCTACACCTTC
CDR3aa: CASSFQGVDGYTF

d_gene: NA
abundance: NA
v_gene: TRBV6-5
j_gene: TRBJ1-5
CDR3nt: TGTGCCAGCGGGTTGGCAGGGAATCAGCCCCAGCATTTT
CDR3aa: CASGLAGNQPQHF

d_gene: NA
abundance: NA
v_gene: TRBV7-9
j_gene: TRBJ1-1
CDR3nt: TGTGCCAGCAGCCCTGACTTGAACACTGAAGCTTTCTTT
CDR3aa: CASSPDLNTEAFF

d_gene: TRBD2
abundance: NA
v_gene: TRBV6-5
j_gene: TRBJ2-1
CDR3nt: TGTGCCAGCAGTTACGGCCTAGCGGGGGGAAATGAGCAGTTCTTC
CDR3aa: CASSYGLAGGNEQFF

d_gene: TRBD1
abundance: NA
v_gene: TRBV12-3/TRBV12-4
j_gene: TRBJ1-5
CDR3nt: TGTGCCAGCAGACGGACAGGGAATCAGCCCCAGCATTTT
CDR3aa: CASRRTGNQPQHF